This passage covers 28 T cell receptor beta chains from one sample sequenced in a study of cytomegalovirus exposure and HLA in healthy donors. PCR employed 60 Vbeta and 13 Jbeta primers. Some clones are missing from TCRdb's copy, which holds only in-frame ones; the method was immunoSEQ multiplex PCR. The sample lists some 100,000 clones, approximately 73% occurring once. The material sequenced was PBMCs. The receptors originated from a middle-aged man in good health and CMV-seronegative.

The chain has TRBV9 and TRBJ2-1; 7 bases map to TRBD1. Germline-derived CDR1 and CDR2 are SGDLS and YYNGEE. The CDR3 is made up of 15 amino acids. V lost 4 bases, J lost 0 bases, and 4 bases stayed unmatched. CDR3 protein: CASSKGGSSYNEQFF. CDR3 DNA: TGTGCCAGCAGCAAAGGGGGCAGCTCCTACAATGAGCAGTTCTTC.

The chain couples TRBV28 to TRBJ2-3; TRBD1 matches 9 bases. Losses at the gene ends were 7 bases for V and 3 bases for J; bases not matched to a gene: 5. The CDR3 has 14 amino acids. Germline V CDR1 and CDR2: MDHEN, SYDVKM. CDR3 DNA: TGTGCCAGCACCCCGACAGGGGGAACAGATACGCAGTATTTT. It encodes CASTPTGGTDTQYF.

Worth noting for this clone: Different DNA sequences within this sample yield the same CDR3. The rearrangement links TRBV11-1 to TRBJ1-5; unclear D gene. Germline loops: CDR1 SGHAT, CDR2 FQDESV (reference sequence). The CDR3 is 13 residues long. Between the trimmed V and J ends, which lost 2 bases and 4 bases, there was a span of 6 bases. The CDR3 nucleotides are TGTGCCAGCAGCTTACACAGTAATCAGCCCCAGCATTTT. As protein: CASSLHSNQPQHF.

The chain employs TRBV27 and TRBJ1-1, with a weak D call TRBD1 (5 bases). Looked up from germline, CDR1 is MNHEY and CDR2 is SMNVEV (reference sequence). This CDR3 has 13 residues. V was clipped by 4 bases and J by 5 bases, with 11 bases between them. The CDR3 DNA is TGTGCCAGCAGTTCGTGGGGGGAAACTGAAGCTTTCTTT. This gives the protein CASSSWGETEAFF.

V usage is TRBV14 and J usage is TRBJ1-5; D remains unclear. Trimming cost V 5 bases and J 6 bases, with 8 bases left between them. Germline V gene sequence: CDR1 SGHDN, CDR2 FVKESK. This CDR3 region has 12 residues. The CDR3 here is CASSSYGQPQHF. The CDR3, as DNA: TGTGCCAGCAGCTCCTATGGTCAGCCCCAGCATTTT. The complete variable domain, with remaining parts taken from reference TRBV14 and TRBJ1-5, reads EAGVTQFPSHSVIEKGQTVTLRCDPISGHDNLYWYRRVMGKEIKFLLHFVKESKQDESGMPNNRFLAERTGGTYSTLKVQPAELEDSGVYFCASSSYGQPQHFGDGTRLSIL.

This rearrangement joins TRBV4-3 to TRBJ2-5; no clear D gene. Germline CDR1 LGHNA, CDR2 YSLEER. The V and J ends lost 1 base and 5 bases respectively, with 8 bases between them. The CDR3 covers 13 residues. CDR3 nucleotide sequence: TGCGCCAGCAGCCAAGCCCTCCCGGAGACCCAGTACTTC. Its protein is CASSQALPETQYF.

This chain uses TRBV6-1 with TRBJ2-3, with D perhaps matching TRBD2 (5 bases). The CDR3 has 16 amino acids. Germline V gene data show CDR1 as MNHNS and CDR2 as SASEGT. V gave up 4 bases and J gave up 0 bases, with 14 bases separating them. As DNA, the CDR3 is TGTGCCAGCAGTGCCCAGCACCGGACTAGCACAGATACGCAGTATTTT. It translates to CASSAQHRTSTDTQYF.

The CDR3 sequence: CASSLRAGRDYEQYF. The CDR3 region has the DNA TGTGCCAGCAGCTTGAGGGCAGGGAGGGACTACGAGCAGTACTTC. The chain recombines TRBV7-3 with TRBJ2-7; TRBD2 matches at 7 bases. CDR3 length equals 15 residues. The junction had 8 bases not matched to a gene; V was cut back by 3 bases and J by 3 bases. Germline V gene lookup returns CDR1 SGHTA and CDR2 FQGTGA.

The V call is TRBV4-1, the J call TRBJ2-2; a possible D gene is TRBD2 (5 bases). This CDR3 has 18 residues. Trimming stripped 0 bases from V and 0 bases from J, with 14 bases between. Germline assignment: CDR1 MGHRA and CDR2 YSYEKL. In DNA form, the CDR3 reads TGCGCCAGCAGCCAAGAAGTCTTGGGCGGGCCGAACACCGGGGAGCTGTTTTTT. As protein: CASSQEVLGGPNTGELFF.

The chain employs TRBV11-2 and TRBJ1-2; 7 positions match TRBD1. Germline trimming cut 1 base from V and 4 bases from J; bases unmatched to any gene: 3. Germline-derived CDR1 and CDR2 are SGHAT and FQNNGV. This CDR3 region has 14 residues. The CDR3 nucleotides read TGTGCCAGCAGCTTAGGGGCAGGGGGCTATGGCTACACCTTC. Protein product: CASSLGAGGYGYTF.

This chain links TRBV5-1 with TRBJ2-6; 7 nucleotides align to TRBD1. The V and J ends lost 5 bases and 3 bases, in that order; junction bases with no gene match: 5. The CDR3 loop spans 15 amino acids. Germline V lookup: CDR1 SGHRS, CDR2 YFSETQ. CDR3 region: CASSTGDHGANVLTF. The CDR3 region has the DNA TGCGCCAGCAGTACAGGGGACCATGGGGCCAACGTCCTGACTTTC.

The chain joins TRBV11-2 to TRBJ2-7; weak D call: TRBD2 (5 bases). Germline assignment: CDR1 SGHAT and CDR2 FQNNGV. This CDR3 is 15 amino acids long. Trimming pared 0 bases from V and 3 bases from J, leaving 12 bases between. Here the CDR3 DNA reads TGTGCCAGCAGCTTAGATTCCGGGGTCCTCTACGAGCAGTACTTC. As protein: CASSLDSGVLYEQYF.

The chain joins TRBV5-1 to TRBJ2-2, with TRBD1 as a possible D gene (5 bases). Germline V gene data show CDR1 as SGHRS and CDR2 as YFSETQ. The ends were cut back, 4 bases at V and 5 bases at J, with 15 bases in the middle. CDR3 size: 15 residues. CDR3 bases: TGCGCCAGCAGCACAGACAGCACCGGAACCGGGGAGCTGTTTTTT. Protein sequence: CASSTDSTGTGELFF. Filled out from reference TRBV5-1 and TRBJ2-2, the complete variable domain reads KAGVTQTPRYLIKTRGQQVTLSCSPISGHRSVSWYQQTPGQGLQFLFEYFSETQRNKGNFPGRFSGRQFSNSRSEMNVSTLELGDSALYLCASSTDSTGTGELFFGEGSRLTVL.

The CDR3 bases are TGTGCCAGCAGTTTTATCACAGACAGGGGGCTAGGCTACGAGCAGTACTTC. Amino acid sequence: CASSFITDRGLGYEQYF. The V and J genes are TRBV27 and TRBJ2-7, with 10 bases that match TRBD1. Germline-derived CDR1 and CDR2 are MNHEY and SMNVEV (reference sequence). The length of the CDR3 is 17 residues. The ends lost 3 bases at V and 3 bases at J; junction bases unmatched: 11.

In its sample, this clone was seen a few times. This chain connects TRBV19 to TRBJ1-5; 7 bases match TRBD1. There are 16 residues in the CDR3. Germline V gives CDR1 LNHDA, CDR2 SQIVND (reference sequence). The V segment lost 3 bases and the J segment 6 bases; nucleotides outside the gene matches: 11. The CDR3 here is CASSIQPAGGTQPQHF. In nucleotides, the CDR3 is TGTGCCAGTAGTATCCAACCGGCAGGGGGTACTCAGCCCCAGCATTTT.

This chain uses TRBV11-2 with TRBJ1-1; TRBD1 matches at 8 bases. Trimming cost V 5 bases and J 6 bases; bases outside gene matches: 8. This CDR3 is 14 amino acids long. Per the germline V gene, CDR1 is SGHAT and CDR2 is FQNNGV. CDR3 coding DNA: TGTGCCAGCAGCCCGCAGGGGGCTGAGGCTGAAGCTTTCTTT. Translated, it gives CASSPQGAEAEAFF.

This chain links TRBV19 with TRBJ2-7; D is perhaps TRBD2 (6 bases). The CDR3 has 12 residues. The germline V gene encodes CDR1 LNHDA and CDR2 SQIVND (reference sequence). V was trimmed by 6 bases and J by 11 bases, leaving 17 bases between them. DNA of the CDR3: TGTGCCAGTAGCAATGCGGCGGGGATGGAGTACTTC. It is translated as CASSNAAGMEYF.

The CDR3 bases are TGCGCCAGCAGCTTGCGGGACAGGGGGCGTATTCCGAAAGCTTTCTTT. This codes for CASSLRDRGRIPKAFF. The chain links TRBV5-1 to TRBJ1-1, with 12 bases aligning to TRBD1. Germline CDR1 reads SGHRS; CDR2 reads YFSETQ. CDR3 size: 16 residues. V trimming: 1 base; J trimming: 9 bases; junction bases outside the gene matches: 10.

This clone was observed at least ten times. DNA for the CDR3: TGCGCCAGCAGCTTGGGCCACCCCGGTACCTATGGCTACACCTTC. It translates to CASSLGHPGTYGYTF. The chain employs TRBV5-1 and TRBJ1-2; D remains ambiguous. Per the germline V gene, CDR1 is SGHRS and CDR2 is YFSETQ. This CDR3 has 15 amino acids. With 0 bases removed from V and 4 bases from J, the gap between germline ends came to 13 bases.

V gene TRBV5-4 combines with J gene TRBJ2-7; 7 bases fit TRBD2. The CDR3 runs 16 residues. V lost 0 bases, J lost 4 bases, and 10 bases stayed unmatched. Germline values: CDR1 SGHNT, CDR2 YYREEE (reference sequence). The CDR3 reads CASSLDGWSGAYEQYF. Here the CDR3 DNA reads TGTGCCAGCAGCTTGGATGGGTGGAGCGGGGCTTACGAGCAGTACTTC.

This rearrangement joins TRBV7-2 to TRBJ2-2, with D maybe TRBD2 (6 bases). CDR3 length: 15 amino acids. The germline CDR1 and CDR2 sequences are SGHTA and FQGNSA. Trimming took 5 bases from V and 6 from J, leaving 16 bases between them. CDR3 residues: CASSVKTSFPGELFF. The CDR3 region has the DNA TGTGCCAGCAGCGTTAAGACTAGTTTTCCCGGGGAGCTGTTTTTT.

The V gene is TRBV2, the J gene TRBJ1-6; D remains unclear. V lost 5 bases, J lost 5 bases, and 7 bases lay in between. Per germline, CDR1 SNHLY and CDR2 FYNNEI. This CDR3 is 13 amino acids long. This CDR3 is CASSQAHNSPLHF. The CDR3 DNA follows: TGTGCCAGCAGTCAGGCACATAATTCACCCCTCCACTTT.

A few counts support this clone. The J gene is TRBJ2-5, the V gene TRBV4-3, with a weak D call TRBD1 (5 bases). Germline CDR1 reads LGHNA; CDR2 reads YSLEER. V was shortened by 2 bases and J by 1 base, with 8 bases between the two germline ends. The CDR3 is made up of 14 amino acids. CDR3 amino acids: CASSQWGTQETQYF. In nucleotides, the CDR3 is TGCGCCAGCAGCCAATGGGGCACCCAAGAGACCCAGTACTTC.

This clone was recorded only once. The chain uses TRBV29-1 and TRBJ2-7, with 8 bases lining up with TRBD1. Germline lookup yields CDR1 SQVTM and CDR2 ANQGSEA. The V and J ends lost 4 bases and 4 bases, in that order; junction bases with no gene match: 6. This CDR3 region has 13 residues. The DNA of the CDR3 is TGCAGCGTTGGTTGGACAGGGCGGTACGAGCAGTACTTC. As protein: CSVGWTGRYEQYF.

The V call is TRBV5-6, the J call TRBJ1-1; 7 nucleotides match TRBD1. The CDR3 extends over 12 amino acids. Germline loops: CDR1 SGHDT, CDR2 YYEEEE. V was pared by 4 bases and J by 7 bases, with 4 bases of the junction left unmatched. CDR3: CASSVGTVEAFF. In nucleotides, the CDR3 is TGTGCCAGCAGCGTAGGGACAGTTGAAGCTTTCTTT. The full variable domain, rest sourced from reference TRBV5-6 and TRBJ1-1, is DAGVTQSPTHLIKTRGQQVTLRCSPKSGHDTVSWYQQALGQGPQFIFQYYEEEERQRGNFPDRFSGHQFPNYSSELNVNALLLGDSALYLCASSVGTVEAFFGQGTRLTVV.

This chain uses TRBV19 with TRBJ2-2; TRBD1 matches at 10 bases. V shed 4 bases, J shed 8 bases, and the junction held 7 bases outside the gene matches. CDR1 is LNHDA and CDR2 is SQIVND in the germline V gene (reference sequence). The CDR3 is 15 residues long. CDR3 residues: CASSRTGTGAGELFF. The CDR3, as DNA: TGTGCCAGTAGTAGGACCGGGACAGGGGCAGGGGAGCTGTTTTTT.

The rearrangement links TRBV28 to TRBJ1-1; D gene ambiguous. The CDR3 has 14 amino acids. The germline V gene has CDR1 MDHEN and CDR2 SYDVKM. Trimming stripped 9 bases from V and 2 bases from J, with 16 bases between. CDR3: CASIPAGTNTEAFF. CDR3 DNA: TGTGCCAGTATCCCGGCGGGAACTAACACTGAAGCTTTCTTT.

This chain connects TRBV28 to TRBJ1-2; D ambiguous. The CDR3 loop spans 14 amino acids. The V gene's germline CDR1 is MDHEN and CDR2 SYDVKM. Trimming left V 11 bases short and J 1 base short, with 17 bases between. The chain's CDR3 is CALSGRQRNYGYTF. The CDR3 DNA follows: TGTGCCCTCTCGGGGAGGCAGCGTAACTATGGCTACACCTTC.